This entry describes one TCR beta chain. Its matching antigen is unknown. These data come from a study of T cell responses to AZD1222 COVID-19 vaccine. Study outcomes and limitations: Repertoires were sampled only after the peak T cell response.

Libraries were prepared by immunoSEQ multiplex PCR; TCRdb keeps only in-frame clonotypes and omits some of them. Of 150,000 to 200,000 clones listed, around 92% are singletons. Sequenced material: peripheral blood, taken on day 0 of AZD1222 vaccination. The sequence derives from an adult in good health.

The CDR3 DNA reads TGTGCCAGCAGCCAAGATTTTGGTACAGCGGGGGGATACAATGAGCAGTTCTTC. This codes for CASSQDFGTAGGYNEQFF. The gene calls are TRBV3-1 (or the pseudogene TRBV3-2) and TRBJ2-1; 9 bases match TRBD2. The CDR3 contains 18 residues. Germline CDR1 and CDR2: LGHDT and YNNKEL (reference sequence). V was pared by 0 bases and J by 4 bases, with 10 bases of the junction left unmatched.